This T cell receptor beta chain originates from a study of blood T cell repertoires in COVID-19. Study-level information: Nucleic acid was either cDNA or gDNA, and it came from T cells, B-cell-depleted T cells, or PBMCs.

CDR1 MNHEY and CDR2 SVGAGI come from the germline V gene. The CDR3 contains 13 residues. Trimming removed 8 bases from V and 3 bases from J; junction bases left unmatched: 6. The method was immunoSEQ multiplex PCR; TCRdb's version includes in-frame clones alone and lacks a portion of them. The table includes about 86,000 clones, roughly 84% detected once. The count of this clone is one. This TCR derives from a woman older than 75 with active or convalescent COVID-19. The J gene is TRBJ2-5, the V gene TRBV6-5; TRBD2 matches at 7 bases. Sequencing used peripheral blood. The CDR3 DNA is TGTGCCAGCGTCTCGGCGGGGGAAGAGACCCAGTACTTC. Translating gives CASVSAGEETQYF.